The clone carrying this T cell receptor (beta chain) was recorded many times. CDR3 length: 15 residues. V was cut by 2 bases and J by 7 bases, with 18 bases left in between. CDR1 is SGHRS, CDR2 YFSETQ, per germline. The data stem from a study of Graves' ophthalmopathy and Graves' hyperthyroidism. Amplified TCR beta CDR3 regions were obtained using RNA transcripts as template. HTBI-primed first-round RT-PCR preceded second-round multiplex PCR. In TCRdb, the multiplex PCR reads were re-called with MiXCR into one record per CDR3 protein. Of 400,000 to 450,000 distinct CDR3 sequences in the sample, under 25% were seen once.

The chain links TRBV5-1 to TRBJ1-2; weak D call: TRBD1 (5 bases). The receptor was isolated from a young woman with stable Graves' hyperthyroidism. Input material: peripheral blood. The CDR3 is CASSFQGLLSGGYTF. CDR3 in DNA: TGCGCCAGCAGCTTCCAGGGACTGCTTTCCGGTGGCTACACCTTC.